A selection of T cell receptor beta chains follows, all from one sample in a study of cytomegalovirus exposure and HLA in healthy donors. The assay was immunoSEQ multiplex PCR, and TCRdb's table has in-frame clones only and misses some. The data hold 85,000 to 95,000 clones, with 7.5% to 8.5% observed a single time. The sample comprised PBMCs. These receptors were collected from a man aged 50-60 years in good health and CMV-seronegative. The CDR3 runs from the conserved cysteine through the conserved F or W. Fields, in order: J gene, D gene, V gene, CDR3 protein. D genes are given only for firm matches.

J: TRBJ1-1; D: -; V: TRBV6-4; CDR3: CASNQVLWDTEAFF
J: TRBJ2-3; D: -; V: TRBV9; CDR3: CASSAGEGWDTQYF
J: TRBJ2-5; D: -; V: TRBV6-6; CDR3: CASRLSGSGETQYF
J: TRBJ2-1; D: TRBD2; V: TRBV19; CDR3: CASSILAGGHYNEQFF
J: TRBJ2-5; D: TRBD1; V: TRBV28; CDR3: CASSSGGKTQYF
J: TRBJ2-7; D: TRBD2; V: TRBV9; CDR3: CASSRRAGVGSGEQYF
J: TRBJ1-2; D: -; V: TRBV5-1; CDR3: CASSLTGNGYTF
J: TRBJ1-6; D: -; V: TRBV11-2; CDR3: CASSLGLRTNSPLHF
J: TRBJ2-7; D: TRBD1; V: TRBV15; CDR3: CATSRGQGKYEQYF
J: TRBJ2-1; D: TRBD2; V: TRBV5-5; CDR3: CASSLGLAGEFF
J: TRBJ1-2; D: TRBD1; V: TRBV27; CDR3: CASSPGDRGLDYGYTF
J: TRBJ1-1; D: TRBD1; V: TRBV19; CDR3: CASSLGQGARTEAFF
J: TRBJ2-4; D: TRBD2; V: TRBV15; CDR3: CATKHLAGRAKNIQYF
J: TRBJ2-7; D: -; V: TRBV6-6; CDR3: CASSSRQFYEQYF
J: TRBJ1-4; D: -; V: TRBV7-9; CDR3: CASSLRGGYANEKLFF
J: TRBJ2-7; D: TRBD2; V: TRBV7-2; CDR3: CASSLSSGKNYEQYF
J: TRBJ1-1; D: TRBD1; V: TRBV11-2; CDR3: CASSTGTGPSNTEAFF
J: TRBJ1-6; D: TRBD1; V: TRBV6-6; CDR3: CASIEDRGNSPLHF
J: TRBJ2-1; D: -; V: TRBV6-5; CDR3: CASSLLPTRDNEQFF
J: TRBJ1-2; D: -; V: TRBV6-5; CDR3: CASSYRPPGGGYTF
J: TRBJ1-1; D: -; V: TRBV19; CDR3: CASTGQRFTEAFF
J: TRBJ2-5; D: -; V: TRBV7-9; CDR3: CASSSGEYQETQYF
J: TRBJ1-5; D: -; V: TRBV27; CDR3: CASSLTAHNSNQPQHF
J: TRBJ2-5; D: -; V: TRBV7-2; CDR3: CASSLGARGETQYF
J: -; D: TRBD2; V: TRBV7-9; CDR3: CASSSPSSGMPHEQYF
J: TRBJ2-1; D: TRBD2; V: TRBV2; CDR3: CASTLAGATNEQFF
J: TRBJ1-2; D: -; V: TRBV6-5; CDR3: CASSYRGGKGYTF